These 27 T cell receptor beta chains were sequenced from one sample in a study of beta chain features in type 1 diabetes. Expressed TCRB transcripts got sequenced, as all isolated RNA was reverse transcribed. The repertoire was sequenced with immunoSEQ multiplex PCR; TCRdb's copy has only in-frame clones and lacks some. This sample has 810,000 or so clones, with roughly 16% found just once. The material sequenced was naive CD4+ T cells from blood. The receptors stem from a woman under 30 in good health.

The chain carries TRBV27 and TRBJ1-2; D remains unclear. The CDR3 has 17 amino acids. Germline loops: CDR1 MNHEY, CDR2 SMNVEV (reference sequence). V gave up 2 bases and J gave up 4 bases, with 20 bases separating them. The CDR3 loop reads CASSLNLGHGAPYGYTF. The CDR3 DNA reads TGTGCCAGCAGTTTAAATTTGGGCCACGGTGCGCCCTATGGCTACACCTTC.

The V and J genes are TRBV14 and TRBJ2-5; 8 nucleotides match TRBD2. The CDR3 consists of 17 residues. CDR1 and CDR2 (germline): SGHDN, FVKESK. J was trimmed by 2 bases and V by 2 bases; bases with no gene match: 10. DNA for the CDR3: TGTGCCAGCAGCCAACGGACACTAGCGGTCGGACAAGAGACCCAGTACTTC. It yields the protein CASSQRTLAVGQETQYF.

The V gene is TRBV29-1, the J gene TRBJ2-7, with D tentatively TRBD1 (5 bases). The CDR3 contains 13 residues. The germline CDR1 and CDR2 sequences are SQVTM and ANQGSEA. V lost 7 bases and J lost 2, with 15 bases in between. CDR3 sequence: CSAGAGFAYEQYF. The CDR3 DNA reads TGCAGCGCCGGCGCAGGGTTCGCCTACGAGCAGTACTTC.

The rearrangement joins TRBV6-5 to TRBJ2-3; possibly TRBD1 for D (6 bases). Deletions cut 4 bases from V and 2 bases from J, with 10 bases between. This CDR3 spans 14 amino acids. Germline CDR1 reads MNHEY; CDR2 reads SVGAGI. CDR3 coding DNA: TGTGCCAGCAGTTCGACAGGAGCCACAGATACGCAGTATTTT. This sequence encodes CASSSTGATDTQYF.

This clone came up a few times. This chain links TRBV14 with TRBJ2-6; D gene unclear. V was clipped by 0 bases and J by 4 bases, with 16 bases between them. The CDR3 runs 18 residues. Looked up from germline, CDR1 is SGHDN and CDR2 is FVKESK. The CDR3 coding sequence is TGTGCCAGCAGCCAAGATATTCCAGGATGGTCCGGGGCCAACGTCCTGACTTTC. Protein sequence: CASSQDIPGWSGANVLTF.

CDR3 protein: CASKAGPGTDTQYF. The CDR3 coding sequence is TGTGCCAGCAAAGCGGGACCGGGCACAGATACGCAGTATTTT. The chain couples TRBV2 to TRBJ2-3, with 7 bases lining up with TRBD2. Unmatched junction bases numbered 5, after V lost 7 bases and J lost 1 base. CDR1 and CDR2 from the germline V gene are SNHLY and FYNNEI. The CDR3 contains 14 residues.

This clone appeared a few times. CDR3 bases: TGCAGCGCCCGTCGAGGATCAGCCGCGGGAGATACGCAGTATTTT. Translating gives CSARRGSAAGDTQYF. The chain has TRBV29-1 and TRBJ2-3; TRBD2 is a possible D gene (5 bases). Trimming removed 7 bases from V and 5 bases from J, with 22 bases in between. The CDR3 is 15 amino acids. Germline V CDR1 and CDR2: SQVTM, ANQGSEA.

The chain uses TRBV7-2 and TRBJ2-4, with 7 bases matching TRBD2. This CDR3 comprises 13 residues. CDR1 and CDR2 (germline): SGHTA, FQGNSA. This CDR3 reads CAKRGEAKNIQYF. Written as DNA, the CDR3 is TGTGCTAAGCGGGGAGAGGCCAAAAACATTCAGTACTTC.

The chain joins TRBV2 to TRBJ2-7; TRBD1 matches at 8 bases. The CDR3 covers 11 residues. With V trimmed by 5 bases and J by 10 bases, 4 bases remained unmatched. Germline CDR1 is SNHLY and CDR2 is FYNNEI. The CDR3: CASSLQGDQYF. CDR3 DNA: TGTGCCAGCAGTCTACAGGGGGATCAGTACTTC.

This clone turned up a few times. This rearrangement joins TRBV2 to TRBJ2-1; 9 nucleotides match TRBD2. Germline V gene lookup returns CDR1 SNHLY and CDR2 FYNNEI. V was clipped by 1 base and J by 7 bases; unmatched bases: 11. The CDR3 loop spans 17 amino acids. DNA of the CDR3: TGTGCCAGCAGTGAAGGGAGATCGGGCGGGAGGGAGAATGAGCAGTTCTTC. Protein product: CASSEGRSGGRENEQFF. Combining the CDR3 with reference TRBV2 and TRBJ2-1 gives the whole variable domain EPEVTQTPSHQVTQMGQEVILRCVPISNHLYFYWYRQILGQKVEFLVSFYNNEISEKSEIFDDQFSVERPDGSNFTLKIRSTKLEDSAMYFCASSEGRSGGRENEQFFGPGTRLTVL.

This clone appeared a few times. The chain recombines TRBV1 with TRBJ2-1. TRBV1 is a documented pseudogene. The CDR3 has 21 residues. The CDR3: CTRSAVCDPPLGASPYNEQFF. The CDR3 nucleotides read TGCACCAGGTCCGCTGTTTGCGACCCCCCTCTTGGCGCGAGTCCATACAATGAGCAGTTCTTC.

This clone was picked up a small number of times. The CDR3 region is CASSSGTSGGNTGELFF. The DNA for the CDR3 is TGCGCCAGCAGCTCGGGGACTAGCGGGGGGAACACCGGGGAGCTGTTTTTT. V is TRBV5-1 and J is TRBJ2-2, with 14 positions matching TRBD2. V trimming: 3 bases; J trimming: 1 base; junction bases outside the gene matches: 2. The CDR3 is 17 residues long. Germline-derived CDR1 and CDR2 are SGHRS and YFSETQ.

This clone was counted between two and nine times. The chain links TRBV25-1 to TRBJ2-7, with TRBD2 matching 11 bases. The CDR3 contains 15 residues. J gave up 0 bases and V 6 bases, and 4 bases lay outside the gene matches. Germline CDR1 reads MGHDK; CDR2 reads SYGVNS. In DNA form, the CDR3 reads TGTGCCAGCAGCGTTAGCGGGAGGGGCTCCTACGAGCAGTACTTC. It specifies CASSVSGRGSYEQYF.

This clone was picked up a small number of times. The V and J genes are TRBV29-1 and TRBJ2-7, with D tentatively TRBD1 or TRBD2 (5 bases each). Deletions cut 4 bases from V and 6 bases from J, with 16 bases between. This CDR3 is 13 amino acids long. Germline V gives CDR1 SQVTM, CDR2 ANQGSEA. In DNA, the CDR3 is TGCAGCGTTGCGGGACGGACCCTCGGCGAGCAGTACTTC. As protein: CSVAGRTLGEQYF.

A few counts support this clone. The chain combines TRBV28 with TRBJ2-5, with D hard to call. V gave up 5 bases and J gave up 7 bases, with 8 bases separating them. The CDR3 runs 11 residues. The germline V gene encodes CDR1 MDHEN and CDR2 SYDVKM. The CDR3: CASSRSGTQYF. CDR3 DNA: TGTGCCAGCAGTCGATCAGGGACCCAGTACTTC.

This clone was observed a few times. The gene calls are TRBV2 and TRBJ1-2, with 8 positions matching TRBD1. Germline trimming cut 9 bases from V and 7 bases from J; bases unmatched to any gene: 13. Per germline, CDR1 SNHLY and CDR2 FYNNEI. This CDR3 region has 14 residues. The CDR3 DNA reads TGTGCCAGTTCGTCCGGGACAGGTAGATCTGGCTACACCTTC. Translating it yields CASSSGTGRSGYTF.

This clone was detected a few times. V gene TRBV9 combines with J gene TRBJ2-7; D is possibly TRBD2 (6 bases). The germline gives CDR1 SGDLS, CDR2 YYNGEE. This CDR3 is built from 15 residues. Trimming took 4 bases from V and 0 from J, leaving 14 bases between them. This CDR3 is CASSKASESSYEQYF. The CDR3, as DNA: TGTGCCAGCAGCAAAGCTAGCGAGAGCTCCTACGAGCAGTACTTC.

The CDR3 nucleotides are TGTGCCAGCAGCTTACATTCAGCGGGAACTGGCGATTCACCCCTCCACTTT. Translating gives CASSLHSAGTGDSPLHF. This rearrangement joins TRBV7-2 to TRBJ1-6, with no clear D. V was pared by 2 bases and J by 8 bases, with 19 bases between. CDR3 length: 17 amino acids. Germline lookup yields CDR1 SGHTA and CDR2 FQGNSA.

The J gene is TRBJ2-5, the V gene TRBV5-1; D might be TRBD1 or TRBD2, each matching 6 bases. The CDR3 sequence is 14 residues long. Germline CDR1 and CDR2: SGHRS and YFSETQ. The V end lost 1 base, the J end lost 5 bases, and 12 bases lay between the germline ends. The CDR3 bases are TGCGCCAGCAGCTTGACCGGGGGCGATGAGACCCAGTACTTC. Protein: CASSLTGGDETQYF.

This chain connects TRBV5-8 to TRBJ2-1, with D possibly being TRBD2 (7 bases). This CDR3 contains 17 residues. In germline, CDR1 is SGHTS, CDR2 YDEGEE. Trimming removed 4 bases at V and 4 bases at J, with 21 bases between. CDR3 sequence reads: CASSPSGAGRVYNEQFF. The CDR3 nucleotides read TGTGCCAGCAGCCCTTCGGGGGCGGGGAGGGTGTACAATGAGCAGTTCTTC.

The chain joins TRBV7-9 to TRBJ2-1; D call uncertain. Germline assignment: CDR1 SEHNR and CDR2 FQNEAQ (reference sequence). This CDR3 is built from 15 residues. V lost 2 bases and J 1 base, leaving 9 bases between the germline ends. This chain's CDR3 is CASSLMVGSYNEQFF. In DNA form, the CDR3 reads TGTGCCAGCAGCTTAATGGTGGGGTCCTACAATGAGCAGTTCTTC. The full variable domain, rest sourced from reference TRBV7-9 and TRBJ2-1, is DTGVSQNPRHKITKRGQNVTFRCDPISEHNRLYWYRQTLGQGPEFLTYFQNEAQLEKSRLLSDRFSAERPKGSFSTLEIQRTEQGDSAMYLCASSLMVGSYNEQFFGPGTRLTVL.

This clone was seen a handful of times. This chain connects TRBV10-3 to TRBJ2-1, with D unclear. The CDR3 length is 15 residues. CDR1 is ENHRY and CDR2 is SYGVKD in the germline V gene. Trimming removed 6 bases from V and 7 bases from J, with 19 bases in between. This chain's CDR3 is CAISPRARKLNEQFF. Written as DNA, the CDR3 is TGTGCCATCAGCCCGAGAGCGAGGAAATTGAATGAGCAGTTCTTC.

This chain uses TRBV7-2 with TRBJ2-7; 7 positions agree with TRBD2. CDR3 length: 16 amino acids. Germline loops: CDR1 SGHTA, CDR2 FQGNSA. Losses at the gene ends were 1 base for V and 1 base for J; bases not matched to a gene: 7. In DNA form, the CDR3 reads TGTGCCAGCAGCTTAGGGGCGGGAGTAGGATCCTACGAGCAGTACTTC. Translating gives CASSLGAGVGSYEQYF.

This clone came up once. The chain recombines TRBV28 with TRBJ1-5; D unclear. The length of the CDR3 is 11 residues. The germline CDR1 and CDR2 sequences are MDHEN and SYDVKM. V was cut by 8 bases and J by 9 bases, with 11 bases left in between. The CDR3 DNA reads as TGTGCCAGCGGGGTGCTCTGGCCCCAGCATTTT. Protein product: CASGVLWPQHF.

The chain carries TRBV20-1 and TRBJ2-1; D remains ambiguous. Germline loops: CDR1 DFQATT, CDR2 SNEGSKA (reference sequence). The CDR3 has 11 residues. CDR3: CSAALHNEQFF. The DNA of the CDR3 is TGCAGCGCAGCGTTGCACAATGAGCAGTTCTTC.

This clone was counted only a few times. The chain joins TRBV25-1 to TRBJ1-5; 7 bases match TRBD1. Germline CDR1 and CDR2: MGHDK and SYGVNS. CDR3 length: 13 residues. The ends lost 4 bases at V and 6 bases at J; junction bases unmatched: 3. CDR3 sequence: CASSGTGVQPQHF. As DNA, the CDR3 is TGTGCCAGCAGTGGGACAGGAGTTCAGCCCCAGCATTTT.

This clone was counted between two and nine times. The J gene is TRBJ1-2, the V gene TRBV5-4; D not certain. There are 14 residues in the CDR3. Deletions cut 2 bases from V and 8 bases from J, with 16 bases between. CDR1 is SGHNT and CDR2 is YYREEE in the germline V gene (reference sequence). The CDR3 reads CASSFSTRGFGYTF. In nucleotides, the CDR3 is TGTGCCAGCAGCTTTTCAACCCGTGGTTTCGGCTACACCTTC.